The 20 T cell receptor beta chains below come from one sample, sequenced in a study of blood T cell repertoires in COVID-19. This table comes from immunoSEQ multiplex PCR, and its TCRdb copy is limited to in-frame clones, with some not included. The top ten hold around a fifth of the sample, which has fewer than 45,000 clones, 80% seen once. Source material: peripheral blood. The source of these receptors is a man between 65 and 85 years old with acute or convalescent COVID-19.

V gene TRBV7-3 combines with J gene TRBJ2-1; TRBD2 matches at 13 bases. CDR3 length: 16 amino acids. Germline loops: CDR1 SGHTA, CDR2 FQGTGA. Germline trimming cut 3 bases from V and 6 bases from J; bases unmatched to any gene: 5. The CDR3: CASSFTGTSGINEQFF. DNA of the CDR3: TGTGCCAGCAGCTTTACCGGGACTAGCGGGATCAATGAGCAGTTCTTC. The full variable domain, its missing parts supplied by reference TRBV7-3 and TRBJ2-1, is GAGVSQTPSNKVTEKGKYVELRCDPISGHTALYWYRQSLGQGPEFLIYFQGTGAADDSGLPNDRFFAVRPEGSVSTLKIQRTERGDSAVYLCASSFTGTSGINEQFFGPGTRLTVL.

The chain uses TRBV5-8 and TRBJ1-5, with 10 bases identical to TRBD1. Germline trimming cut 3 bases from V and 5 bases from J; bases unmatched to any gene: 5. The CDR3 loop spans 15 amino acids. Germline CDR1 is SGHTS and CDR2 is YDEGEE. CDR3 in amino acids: CASSSRQGAYQPQHF. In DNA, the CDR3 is TGTGCCAGCAGCTCAAGACAGGGGGCCTATCAGCCCCAGCATTTT.

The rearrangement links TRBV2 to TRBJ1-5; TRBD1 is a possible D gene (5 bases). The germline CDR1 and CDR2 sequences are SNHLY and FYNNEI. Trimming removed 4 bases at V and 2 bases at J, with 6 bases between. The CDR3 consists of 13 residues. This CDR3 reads CASSGGGNQPQHF. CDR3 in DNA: TGTGCCAGCAGTGGGGGGGGCAATCAGCCCCAGCATTTT.

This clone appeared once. CDR3 residues: CASSSRDRALHNEQFF. CDR3 in DNA: TGTGCCAGTAGTAGCCGGGACAGGGCTCTCCACAATGAGCAGTTCTTC. The genes are TRBV19 and TRBJ2-1, with 9 bases fitting TRBD1. The CDR3 has 16 amino acids. The ends lost 4 bases at V and 5 bases at J; junction bases unmatched: 9. Germline V gene sequence: CDR1 LNHDA, CDR2 SQIVND (reference sequence).

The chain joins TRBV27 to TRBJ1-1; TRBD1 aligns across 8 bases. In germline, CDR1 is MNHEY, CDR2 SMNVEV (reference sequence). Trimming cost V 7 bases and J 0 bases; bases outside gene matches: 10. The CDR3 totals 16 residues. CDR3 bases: TGTGCCAGCACCTTCTCAGGGGGCCATATGAACACTGAAGCTTTCTTT. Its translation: CASTFSGGHMNTEAFF.

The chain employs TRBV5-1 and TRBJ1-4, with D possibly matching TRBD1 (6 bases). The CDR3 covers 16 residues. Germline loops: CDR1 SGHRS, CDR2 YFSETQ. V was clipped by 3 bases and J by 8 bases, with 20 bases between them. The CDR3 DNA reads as TGCGCCAGCAGCTCTCAACCTCCAGGGGAAGGGGAAAAACTGTTTTTT. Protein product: CASSSQPPGEGEKLFF. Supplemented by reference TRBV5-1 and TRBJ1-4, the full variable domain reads KAGVTQTPRYLIKTRGQQVTLSCSPISGHRSVSWYQQTPGQGLQFLFEYFSETQRNKGNFPGRFSGRQFSNSRSEMNVSTLELGDSALYLCASSSQPPGEGEKLFFGSGTQLSVL.

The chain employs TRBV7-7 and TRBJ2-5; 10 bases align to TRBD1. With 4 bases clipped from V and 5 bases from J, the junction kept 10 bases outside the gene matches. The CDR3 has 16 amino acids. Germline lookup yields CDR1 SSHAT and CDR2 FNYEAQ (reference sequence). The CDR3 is CASSSLGTGARETQYF. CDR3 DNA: TGTGCCAGCAGCTCGCTTGGGACAGGGGCCAGGGAGACCCAGTACTTC.

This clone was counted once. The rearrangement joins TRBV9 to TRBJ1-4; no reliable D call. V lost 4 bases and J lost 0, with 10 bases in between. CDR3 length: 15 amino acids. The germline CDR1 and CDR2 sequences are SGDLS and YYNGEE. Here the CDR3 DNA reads TGTGCCAGCAGCCGGAACAGTGCAACTAATGAAAAACTGTTTTTT. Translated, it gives CASSRNSATNEKLFF.

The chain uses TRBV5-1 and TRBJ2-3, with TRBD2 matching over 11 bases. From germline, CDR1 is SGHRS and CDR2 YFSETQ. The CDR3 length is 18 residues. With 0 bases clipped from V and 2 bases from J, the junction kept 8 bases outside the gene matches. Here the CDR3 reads CASSLGLAGRWVTDTQYF. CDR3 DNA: TGCGCCAGCAGCTTGGGACTAGCGGGGAGATGGGTCACAGATACGCAGTATTTT.

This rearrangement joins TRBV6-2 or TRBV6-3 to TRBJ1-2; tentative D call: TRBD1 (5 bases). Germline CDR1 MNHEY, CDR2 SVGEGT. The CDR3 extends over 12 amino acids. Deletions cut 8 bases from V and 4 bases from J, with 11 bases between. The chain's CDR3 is CASRRDFYGYTF. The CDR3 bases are TGTGCCAGCCGCCGGGACTTCTATGGCTACACCTTC.

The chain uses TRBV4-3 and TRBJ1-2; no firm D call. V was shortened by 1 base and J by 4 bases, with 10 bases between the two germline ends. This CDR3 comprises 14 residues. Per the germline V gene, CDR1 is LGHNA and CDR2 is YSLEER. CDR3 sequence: CASSQGAASYGYTF. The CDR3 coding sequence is TGCGCCAGCAGCCAAGGGGCAGCTTCCTATGGCTACACCTTC.

In nucleotides, the CDR3 is TGTGCCAGCAGCTTGCGGCAGGGAATGAGCACCGGGGAGCTGTTTTTT. Residues: CASSLRQGMSTGELFF. This chain uses TRBV5-6 with TRBJ2-2; the D gene is possibly TRBD1 (5 bases). Trimming left V 1 base short and J 4 bases short, with 14 bases between. The CDR3 consists of 16 residues. Germline CDR1 SGHDT, CDR2 YYEEEE.

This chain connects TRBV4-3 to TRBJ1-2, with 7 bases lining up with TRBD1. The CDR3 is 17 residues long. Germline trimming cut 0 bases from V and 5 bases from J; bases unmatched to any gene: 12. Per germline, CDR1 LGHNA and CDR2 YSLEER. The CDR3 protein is CASSQDLGQVGEYGYTF. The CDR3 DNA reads TGCGCCAGCAGCCAAGATCTAGGACAGGTGGGGGAATATGGCTACACCTTC.

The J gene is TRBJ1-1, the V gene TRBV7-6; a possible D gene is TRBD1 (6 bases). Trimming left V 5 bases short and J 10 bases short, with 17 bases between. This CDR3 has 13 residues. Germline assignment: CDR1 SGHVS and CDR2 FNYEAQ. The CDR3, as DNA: TGTGCCAGCAGCCGTGGGCAGGGGAGCGGAGCTTTCTTT. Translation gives CASSRGQGSGAFF.

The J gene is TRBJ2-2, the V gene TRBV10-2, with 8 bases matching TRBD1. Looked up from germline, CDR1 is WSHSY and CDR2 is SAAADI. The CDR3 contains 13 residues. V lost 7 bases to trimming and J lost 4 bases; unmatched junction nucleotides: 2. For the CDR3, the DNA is TGCGCCAGCAAAACAGGGGGCACCGGGGAGCTGTTTTTT. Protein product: CASKTGGTGELFF.

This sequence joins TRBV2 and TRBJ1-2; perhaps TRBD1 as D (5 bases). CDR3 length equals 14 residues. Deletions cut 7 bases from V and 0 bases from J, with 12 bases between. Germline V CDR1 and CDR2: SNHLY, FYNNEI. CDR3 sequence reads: CASTTAQTNYGYTF. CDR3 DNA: TGTGCCAGCACGACAGCTCAGACTAACTATGGCTACACCTTC.

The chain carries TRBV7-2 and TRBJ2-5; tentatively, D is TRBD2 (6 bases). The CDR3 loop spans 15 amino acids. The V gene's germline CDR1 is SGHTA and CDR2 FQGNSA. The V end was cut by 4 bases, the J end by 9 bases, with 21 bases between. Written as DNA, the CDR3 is TGTGCCAGCAGCTCCGCGTGGGGGGTGGGCGTGGCCCAGTACTTC. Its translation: CASSSAWGVGVAQYF. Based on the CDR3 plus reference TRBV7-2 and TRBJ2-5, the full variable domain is GAGVSQSPSNKVTEKGKDVELRCDPISGHTALYWYRQSLGQGLEFLIYFQGNSAPDKSGLPSDRFSAERTGGSVSTLTIQRTQQEDSAVYLCASSSAWGVGVAQYFGPGTRLLVL.

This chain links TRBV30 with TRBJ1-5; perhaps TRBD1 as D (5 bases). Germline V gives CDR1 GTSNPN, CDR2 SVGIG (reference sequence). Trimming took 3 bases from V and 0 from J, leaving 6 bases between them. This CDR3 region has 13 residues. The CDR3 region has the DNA TGTGCCTGGAGCAGGGATAGCAATCAGCCCCAGCATTTT. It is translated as CAWSRDSNQPQHF.

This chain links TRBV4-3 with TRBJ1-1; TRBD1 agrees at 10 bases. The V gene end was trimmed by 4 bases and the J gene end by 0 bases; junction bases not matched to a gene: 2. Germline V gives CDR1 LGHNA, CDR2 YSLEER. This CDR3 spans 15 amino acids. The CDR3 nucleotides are TGCGCCAGCAGCCCGGACAGGGGGATGAACACTGAAGCTTTCTTT. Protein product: CASSPDRGMNTEAFF.

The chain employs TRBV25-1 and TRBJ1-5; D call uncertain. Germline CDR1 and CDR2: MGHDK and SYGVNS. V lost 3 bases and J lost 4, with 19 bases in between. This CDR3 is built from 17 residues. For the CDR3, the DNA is TGTGCCAGCAGTGATAAGGGTAGGCCGAGGGTTAATCAGCCCCAGCATTTT. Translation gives CASSDKGRPRVNQPQHF.